This T cell receptor beta chain was retrieved from a study of shared clonotypes between healthy human individuals. General study findings and limits: Shared clonotypes across all four donors exceeded non-shared ones in generation probability. Among donors, clonotype sharing was expected to be affected by sequencing depth. Incompleteness in sorted-subset sequencing, despite large depth, was shown by rarefaction.

Concerning this clone itself: Its antigen is not identified.

Positively selected for CCR7, the CD45RO-negative cells used as naive CD8 cells excluded terminally differentiated effector memory CD45RA+ cells. Measured with immunoSEQ multiplex PCR; TCRdb has only the in-frame clones, and not every one. The repertoire holds hundreds of thousands of clones, with nearly 97% as singletons. CDR3 length: 16 amino acids. The germline V gene has CDR1 LNHDA and CDR2 SQIVND (reference sequence). Trimming cost V 6 bases and J 4 bases; bases outside gene matches: 10. The chain combines TRBV19 with TRBJ2-1; 9 nucleotides match TRBD2. Material: naive CD8+ T cells sorted from blood. The TCR sequence derives from a woman younger than 45 in good health. CDR3: CASSMGREGLYNEQFF. CDR3 nucleotides: TGTGCCAGTAGCATGGGGCGGGAGGGCCTGTACAATGAGCAGTTCTTC.